This T cell receptor (beta chain) was observed in a study of OX40 agonist ivuxolimab in advanced cancers. Study-wide results and limits: Both CD4+ and CD8+ T cell populations in blood had undergone clonal expansion by week 6 at 0.1 to 3.0 mg/kg. Among T cells, CD8+ cells averaged more expanded clones than CD4+ cells.

Germline V lookup: CDR1 SEHNR, CDR2 FQNEAQ (reference sequence). The CDR3 contains 15 residues. The germline V and J ends were trimmed by 5 bases and 0 bases, with 12 bases remaining between them. Here immunoSEQ multiplex PCR was the method, and the copy in TCRdb shows in-frame clones only, minus some. The data show about 21,000 clones, approximately 90% seen once. About this clone: The antigen remains undetermined.

Autoimmune disease history or systemic immunosuppression disqualified patients. The V and J genes are TRBV7-9 and TRBJ2-3, with a weak D call TRBD1 (5 bases). The specimen comprised CD4+ or CD8+ T cells sorted from blood, sampled in a trial of the OX40 agonist ivuxolimab. The source of this sequence is an adult with an advanced solid tumor such as melanoma, head and neck, liver or kidney cancer. This CDR3 is CASSGSGISTDTQYF. As DNA, the CDR3 is TGTGCCAGCAGCGGATCAGGGATTAGCACAGATACGCAGTATTTT.